The clone carrying this T cell receptor (beta chain) was seen a handful of times. Its target is unknown. Produced via immunoSEQ multiplex PCR; TCRdb's table is partial and in-frame only. This sample yields roughly 40,000 clones, of which 85% to 95% are seen a single time; roughly 3.9% belongs to the top ten. The V gene's germline CDR1 is WSHSY and CDR2 SAAADI. V gave up 6 bases and J gave up 2 bases, with 14 bases separating them. CDR3 length: 15 residues. The data stem from a study of a mutant IDH1 vaccine in newly diagnosed glioma. Study at large: Vaccine administration was initiated 4-6 weeks following radiotherapy alone, or with temozolomide cycles.

Time point: week 23, last vaccination. In every dose of vaccine, 300 ug of mutant IDH1 20-mer peptide was given alongside topical imiquimod. The chain employs TRBV10-2 and TRBJ1-5; D possibly corresponds to TRBD1 (5 bases). Sequencing used PBMCs, obtained from a glioma patient whose treatment included an IDH1 peptide vaccine. The sequence was collected from a man aged 45-65 years with glioma. The CDR3 here is CASRDTGLGNQPQHF. As DNA, the CDR3 is TGCGCCAGCAGGGATACAGGTCTCGGCAATCAGCCCCAGCATTTT.